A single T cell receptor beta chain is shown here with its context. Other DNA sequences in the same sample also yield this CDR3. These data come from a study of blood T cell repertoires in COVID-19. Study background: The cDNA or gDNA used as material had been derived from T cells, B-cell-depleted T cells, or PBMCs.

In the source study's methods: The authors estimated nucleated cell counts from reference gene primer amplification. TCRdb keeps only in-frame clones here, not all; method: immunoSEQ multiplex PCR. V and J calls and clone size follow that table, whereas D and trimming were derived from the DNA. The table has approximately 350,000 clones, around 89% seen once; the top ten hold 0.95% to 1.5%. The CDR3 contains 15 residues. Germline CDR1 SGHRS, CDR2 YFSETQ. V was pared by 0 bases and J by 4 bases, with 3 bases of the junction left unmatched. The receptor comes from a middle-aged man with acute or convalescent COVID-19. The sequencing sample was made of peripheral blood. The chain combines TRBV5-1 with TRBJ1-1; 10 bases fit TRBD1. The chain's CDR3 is CASSLGQGAGTEAFF. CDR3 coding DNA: TGCGCCAGCAGCTTGGGACAGGGGGCCGGCACTGAAGCTTTCTTT.